These 32 T cell receptor beta chains were all obtained from the same sample, sequenced in a study of blood T cell repertoires in COVID-19. Sequenced by immunoSEQ multiplex PCR; TCRdb stores in-frame clones only, minus some. The sample includes 200,000 to 250,000 clones, around nine tenths of them seen just once. Sample: peripheral blood. The receptors stem from a young man with active or convalescent COVID-19.

The chain couples TRBV7-2 to TRBJ2-7, with 12 positions matching TRBD2. V lost 4 bases, J lost 4 bases, and 5 bases stayed unmatched. CDR3 length: 15 residues. Germline V gene lookup returns CDR1 SGHTA and CDR2 FQGNSA. The CDR3 coding sequence is TGTGCCAGCAGCTCTAGGACTAGCGGGGTATACGAGCAGTACTTC. Amino acid sequence: CASSSRTSGVYEQYF.

This chain uses TRBV5-8 with TRBJ2-7; 10 bases match TRBD2. Trimming took 0 bases from V and 9 from J; bases not matched to a gene: 9. The germline gives CDR1 SGHTS, CDR2 YDEGEE. CDR3 length equals 15 residues. The CDR3 DNA is TGTGCCAGCAGCTTGGGGACTAGCGGTGTAGGTGTGCAGTACTTC. Residues: CASSLGTSGVGVQYF.

The CDR3 here is CAISEEGGFVPNEQFF. In DNA, the CDR3 is TGTGCCATCAGTGAGGAAGGGGGCTTCGTACCCAATGAGCAGTTCTTC. The chain joins TRBV10-3 to TRBJ2-1, with 7 bases that match TRBD1. Germline CDR1 ENHRY, CDR2 SYGVKD. CDR3 length: 16 residues. J was trimmed by 6 bases and V by 2 bases; bases with no gene match: 10.

V usage is TRBV28 and J usage is TRBJ1-2; the match to TRBD1 covers 8 bases. CDR3 length equals 14 residues. V dropped 8 bases and J dropped 4; count of bases not matched to a gene: 9. Germline V gene sequence: CDR1 MDHEN, CDR2 SYDVKM. This CDR3 is CASGVGTGGYGYTF. CDR3 nucleotides: TGTGCCAGCGGCGTCGGGACAGGCGGCTATGGCTACACCTTC.

The CDR3 nucleotides are TGCGCCAGCAGCTTCCCCATAGACAGGGCTTCCTACAATGAGCAGTTCTTC. Its protein is CASSFPIDRASYNEQFF. J is TRBJ2-1 and V is TRBV5-1, with TRBD1 identical over 7 bases. Germline loops: CDR1 SGHRS, CDR2 YFSETQ. The V segment lost 2 bases and the J segment 1 base; nucleotides outside the gene matches: 9. CDR3 length: 17 residues.

V usage is TRBV11-3 and J usage is TRBJ1-1; D is unclear. This CDR3 has 14 amino acids. V was clipped by 0 bases and J by 2 bases, with 7 bases between them. CDR1 and CDR2 (germline): SGHNT, YENEEA. In nucleotides, the CDR3 is TGTGCCAGCAGCTTAGACAGAACCAACACTGAAGCTTTCTTT. It codes for CASSLDRTNTEAFF.

The chain has TRBV6-5 and TRBJ2-5; maybe TRBD2 (6 bases). The germline V and J ends were trimmed by 0 bases and 5 bases, with 13 bases remaining between them. The CDR3 contains 15 residues. Germline CDR1 reads MNHEY; CDR2 reads SVGAGI. CDR3 sequence: CASSYSFLGRETQYF. In nucleotides, the CDR3 is TGTGCCAGCAGTTACTCGTTCCTAGGGAGGGAGACCCAGTACTTC.

This clone was counted a few times. V is TRBV5-5 and J is TRBJ1-5; D uncertain. The CDR3 extends over 15 amino acids. Germline CDR1 and CDR2: SGHKS and YYEKEE (reference sequence). The V and J ends lost 4 bases and 1 base respectively, with 12 bases between them. The CDR3 region has the DNA TGTGCCAGCAGCCTTCAAGAGGGAAGCAATCAGCCCCAGCATTTT. Its translation: CASSLQEGSNQPQHF.

V gene TRBV18 combines with J gene TRBJ1-6, with 7 bases that match TRBD1. The germline V gene encodes CDR1 KGHSH and CDR2 LQKENI. This CDR3 spans 12 amino acids. Unmatched junction bases numbered 2, after V lost 6 bases and J lost 9 bases. The CDR3 loop reads CASSGQTSPLHF. CDR3 nucleotide sequence: TGTGCCAGCTCGGGACAGACTTCACCCCTCCACTTT.

This clone has a single count. The chain recombines TRBV28 with TRBJ1-5; D call uncertain. This CDR3 has 12 amino acids. Germline CDR1 is MDHEN and CDR2 is SYDVKM. V lost 5 bases and J lost 4, with 6 bases in between. The DNA for the CDR3 is TGTGCCAGCAGTGGCGGTAATCAGCCCCAGCATTTT. It yields the protein CASSGGNQPQHF. The full variable domain, with the rest looked up from reference TRBV28 and TRBJ1-5, is DVKVTQSSRYLVKRTGEKVFLECVQDMDHENMFWYRQDPGLGLRLIYFSYDVKMKEKGDIPEGYSVSREKKERFSLILESASTNQTSMYLCASSGGNQPQHFGDGTRLSIL.

The chain carries TRBV9 and TRBJ1-1, with TRBD1 matching over 9 bases. This CDR3 is 15 amino acids long. Trimming cost V 0 bases and J 5 bases; bases outside gene matches: 5. Per the germline V gene, CDR1 is SGDLS and CDR2 is YYNGEE. Here the CDR3 reads CASSVAGTGTTEAFF. CDR3 coding DNA: TGTGCCAGCAGCGTAGCCGGGACAGGGACAACTGAAGCTTTCTTT.

The gene calls are TRBV29-1 and TRBJ2-7; 10 nucleotides line up with TRBD1. Germline V gene sequence: CDR1 SQVTM, CDR2 ANQGSEA. V gave up 0 bases and J gave up 1 base; unmatched junction bases: 6. The CDR3 has 16 residues. The CDR3 here is CSVEEWGQGPSYEQYF. DNA of the CDR3: TGCAGCGTTGAAGAGTGGGGACAGGGGCCTTCCTACGAGCAGTACTTC.

The CDR3, as DNA: TGTGCCAGCTCACCGTCCAGACAGGGGATAAAAGACACCATATATTTT. Amino acids: CASSPSRQGIKDTIYF. The V call is TRBV18, the J call TRBJ1-3, with 8 bases fitting TRBD1. The germline V gene encodes CDR1 KGHSH and CDR2 LQKENI. The CDR3 extends over 16 amino acids. With V trimmed by 3 bases and J by 8 bases, 12 bases remained unmatched.

The gene calls are TRBV6-2 or TRBV6-3 and TRBJ2-1; a weak D match, TRBD1 (5 bases). V was clipped by 1 base and J by 5 bases, with 9 bases between them. This CDR3 contains 14 residues. Germline values: CDR1 MNHEY, CDR2 SVGEGT. The chain's CDR3 is CASSYWGGNNEQFF. CDR3 coding DNA: TGTGCCAGCAGTTACTGGGGCGGCAACAATGAGCAGTTCTTC.

DNA for the CDR3: TGTGCCAGTGACACCTATAGCAATCAGCCCCAGCATTTT. Translation: CASDTYSNQPQHF. V and J are TRBV28 and TRBJ1-5; D ambiguous. The CDR3 is made up of 13 amino acids. Trimming pared 9 bases from V and 0 bases from J, leaving 9 bases between. CDR1 and CDR2 from the germline V gene are MDHEN and SYDVKM. Using reference TRBV28 and TRBJ1-5 for the parts outside the CDR3, the full variable domain is DVKVTQSSRYLVKRTGEKVFLECVQDMDHENMFWYRQDPGLGLRLIYFSYDVKMKEKGDIPEGYSVSREKKERFSLILESASTNQTSMYLCASDTYSNQPQHFGDGTRLSIL.

The rearrangement uses TRBV5-6 and TRBJ1-5, with D unclear. The V gene's germline CDR1 is SGHDT and CDR2 YYEEEE. The CDR3 has 14 amino acids. V lost 0 bases and J lost 2, with 6 bases in between. The CDR3 sequence is CASSLGYGNQPQHF. The CDR3 DNA reads as TGTGCCAGCAGCTTGGGCTATGGCAATCAGCCCCAGCATTTT.

J is TRBJ2-5 and V is TRBV28; 12 bases line up with TRBD2. CDR3 length: 21 amino acids. V lost 3 bases, J lost 3 bases, and 20 bases stayed unmatched. CDR1 is MDHEN and CDR2 is SYDVKM in the germline V gene. CDR3 DNA sequence: TGTGCCAGCAGTTTGGTCCCCCGACTAGCGGGAGCATCCCGAACTGAAGAGACCCAGTACTTC. Translating it yields CASSLVPRLAGASRTEETQYF.

The chain couples TRBV7-8 to TRBJ1-5; a possible D gene is TRBD1 (5 bases). The CDR3 has 14 residues. Trimming removed 1 base from V and 6 bases from J, with 10 bases in between. CDR1 is SGHVS, CDR2 FQNEAQ, per germline. Here the CDR3 reads CASSLGAGFQPQHF. CDR3 nucleotides: TGTGCCAGCAGCTTAGGAGCAGGGTTTCAGCCCCAGCATTTT.

As for this clone: A junction end diverges from the germline sequence, so it may reflect a read error. This sequence joins TRBV7-8 and TRBJ1-3, with D perhaps TRBD1 (5 bases). Germline V gene lookup returns CDR1 SGHVS and CDR2 FQNEAQ. The CDR3 spans 13 residues. Here the CDR3 reads CASSLERGGPSSF. The CDR3 bases are TGTGCCAGCAGCTTAGAAAGGGGAGGGCCGTCGAGCTTT.

CDR3: CASSLNPAGDFTDTQYF. The CDR3 DNA reads as TGTGCCAGCAGCTTAAATCCAGCGGGGGATTTCACAGATACGCAGTATTTT. The chain couples TRBV7-3 to TRBJ2-3; 8 positions match TRBD2. V was clipped by 1 base and J by 2 bases; unmatched bases: 8. The CDR3 has 17 residues. CDR1 SGHTA and CDR2 FQGTGA come from the germline V gene.

This chain uses TRBV29-1 with TRBJ1-1, with D possibly being TRBD1 (5 bases). CDR3 size: 14 residues. Per the germline V gene, CDR1 is SQVTM and CDR2 is ANQGSEA. The V and J ends lost 6 bases and 0 bases respectively, with 14 bases between them. The CDR3 spells CSVPAGGMNTEAFF. The CDR3 nucleotides are TGCAGCGTACCCGCGGGGGGTATGAACACTGAAGCTTTCTTT.

The chain carries TRBV6-4 and TRBJ1-1, with D possibly matching TRBD1 (5 bases). Trimming stripped 5 bases from V and 11 bases from J, with 18 bases between. Germline-derived CDR1 and CDR2 are MRHNA and SNTAGT. The CDR3 loop spans 13 amino acids. CDR3 amino acids: CASSLELGRQAFF. The CDR3 DNA sequence: TGTGCCAGCAGTCTTGAACTCGGTAGACAGGCTTTCTTT.

The chain links TRBV4-2 to TRBJ1-3; no reliable D call. This CDR3 has 15 residues. The V end was cut by 1 base, the J end by 0 bases, with 7 bases between. Germline V gene sequence: CDR1 LGHNA, CDR2 YNFKEQ. This CDR3 reads CASSQVTRSGNTIYF. For the CDR3, the DNA is TGTGCCAGCAGCCAAGTTACTCGCTCTGGAAACACCATATATTTT.

This chain connects TRBV6-5 to TRBJ2-3; weak D call: TRBD1 (5 bases). The CDR3 contains 13 residues. Deletions cut 6 bases from V and 8 bases from J, with 15 bases between. Per germline, CDR1 MNHEY and CDR2 SVGAGI. CDR3 protein: CASSRGHTITQYF. The DNA of the CDR3 is TGTGCCAGCAGCCGTGGACATACCATTACGCAGTATTTT.

The J gene is TRBJ1-5, the V gene TRBV29-1; D gene unclear. This CDR3 comprises 14 residues. Trimming left V 4 bases short and J 0 bases short, with 10 bases between. Germline loops: CDR1 SQVTM, CDR2 ANQGSEA. In nucleotides, the CDR3 is TGCAGCGTTGGTACAGACTATAGCAATCAGCCCCAGCATTTT. Translating it yields CSVGTDYSNQPQHF.

The V gene is TRBV19, the J gene TRBJ2-1; D may be TRBD1 (5 bases). The CDR3 runs 12 residues. The V end was cut by 1 base, the J end by 9 bases, with 7 bases between. Germline V lookup: CDR1 LNHDA, CDR2 SQIVND (reference sequence). The CDR3 loop reads CASSIVRGEQFF. The CDR3 nucleotides read TGTGCCAGTAGTATAGTAAGGGGTGAGCAGTTCTTC.

The chain's CDR3 is CASSWGTGVQPQHF. DNA for the CDR3: TGTGCCAGCAGCTGGGGGACAGGGGTGCAGCCCCAGCATTTT. The chain employs TRBV5-6 and TRBJ1-5, with TRBD1 identical over 10 bases. The trim removed 3 bases at V and 7 bases at J, leaving 4 bases unmatched. Germline CDR1 and CDR2: SGHDT and YYEEEE. The CDR3 loop spans 14 amino acids.

DNA of the CDR3: TGTGCCAGCAGCTTCGGGACAGGGCATTCACCCCTCCACTTT. This gives the protein CASSFGTGHSPLHF. This chain links TRBV5-8 with TRBJ1-6, with 9 bases that match TRBD1. Germline loops: CDR1 SGHTS, CDR2 YDEGEE. V trimming: 2 bases; J trimming: 8 bases; junction bases outside the gene matches: 2. The CDR3 is 14 amino acids. The full variable domain, with the rest looked up from reference TRBV5-8 and TRBJ1-6, is EAGVTQSPTHLIKTRGQQATLRCSPISGHTSVYWYQQALGLGLQFLLWYDEGEERNRGNFPPRFSGRQFPNYSSELNVNALELEDSALYLCASSFGTGHSPLHFGNGTRLTVT.

The chain joins TRBV5-1 to TRBJ2-5; TRBD1 matches 7 bases. V lost 0 bases and J lost 5; bases outside the gene matches: 7. Germline CDR1 reads SGHRS; CDR2 reads YFSETQ. The CDR3 loop spans 15 amino acids. CDR3 sequence reads: CASSLDVTGIETQYF. For the CDR3, the DNA is TGCGCCAGCAGCTTGGATGTGACAGGGATTGAGACCCAGTACTTC.

The chain joins TRBV7-3 to TRBJ1-6; TRBD1 agrees at 9 bases. The germline CDR1 and CDR2 sequences are SGHTA and FQGTGA. The CDR3 has 15 residues. V lost 4 bases, J lost 10 bases, and 8 bases stayed unmatched. This CDR3 reads CASSSTGGSGSPLHF. CDR3 bases: TGTGCCAGCAGCTCTACAGGGGGCTCGGGGTCACCCCTCCACTTT.

This clone was detected only once. The chain is built from TRBV19 and TRBJ1-2, with 7 nucleotides matching TRBD1. CDR1 is LNHDA and CDR2 is SQIVND in the germline V gene (reference sequence). This CDR3 region has 14 residues. The ends lost 4 bases at V and 5 bases at J; junction bases unmatched: 7. The CDR3 bases are TGTGCCAGTAGTAAGGCCGGGACAGAGTATGGCTACACCTTC. This codes for CASSKAGTEYGYTF.

This chain uses TRBV3-1 (or the pseudogene TRBV3-2) with TRBJ2-2, with D tentatively TRBD2 (5 bases). The CDR3 extends over 16 amino acids. Germline V gene sequence: CDR1 LGHDT, CDR2 YNNKEL (reference sequence). Trimming shortened V by 2 bases and J by 3 bases, and 13 bases separated the two germline ends. The CDR3 coding sequence is TGTGCCAGCAGCCAACCGAGGGAACAATACACCGGGGAGCTGTTTTTT. Residues: CASSQPREQYTGELFF.